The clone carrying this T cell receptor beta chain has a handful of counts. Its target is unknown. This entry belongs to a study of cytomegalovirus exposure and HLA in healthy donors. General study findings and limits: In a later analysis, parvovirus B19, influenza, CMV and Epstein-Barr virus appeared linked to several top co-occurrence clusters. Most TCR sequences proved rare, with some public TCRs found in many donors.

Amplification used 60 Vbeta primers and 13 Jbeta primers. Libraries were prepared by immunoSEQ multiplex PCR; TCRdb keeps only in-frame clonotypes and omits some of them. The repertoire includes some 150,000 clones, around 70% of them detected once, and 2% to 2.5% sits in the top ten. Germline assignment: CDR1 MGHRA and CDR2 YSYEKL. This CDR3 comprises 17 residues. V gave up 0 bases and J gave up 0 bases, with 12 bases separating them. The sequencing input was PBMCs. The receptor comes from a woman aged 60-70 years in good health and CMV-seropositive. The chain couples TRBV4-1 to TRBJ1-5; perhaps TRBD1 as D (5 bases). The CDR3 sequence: CASSQEPLGDSNQPQHF. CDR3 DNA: TGCGCCAGCAGCCAAGAGCCGTTAGGGGATAGCAATCAGCCCCAGCATTTT.